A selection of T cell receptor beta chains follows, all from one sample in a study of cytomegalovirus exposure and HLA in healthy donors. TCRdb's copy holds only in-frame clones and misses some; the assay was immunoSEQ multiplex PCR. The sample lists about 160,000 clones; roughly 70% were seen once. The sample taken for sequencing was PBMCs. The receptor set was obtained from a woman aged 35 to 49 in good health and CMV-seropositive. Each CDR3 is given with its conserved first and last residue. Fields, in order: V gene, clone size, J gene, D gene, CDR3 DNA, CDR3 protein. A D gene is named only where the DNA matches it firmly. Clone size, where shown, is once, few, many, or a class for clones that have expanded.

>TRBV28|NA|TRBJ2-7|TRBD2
TGTGCCAGCAGCGGTAGCGGGAGGGTCTCCTACGAGCAGTACTTC
CASSGSGRVSYEQYF
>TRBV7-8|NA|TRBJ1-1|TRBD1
TGTGCCAGCAGCTTGGACAGGGCTTTTGGAGCTTTCTTT
CASSLDRAFGAFF
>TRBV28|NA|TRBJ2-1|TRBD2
TGTGCCAGCAGTAGCGGGAGCTCCTACAATGAGCAGTTCTTC
CASSSGSSYNEQFF
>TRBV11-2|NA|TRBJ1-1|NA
TGTGCCAGCAGCTTTCTACCGGGGGGCACTGAAGCTTTCTTT
CASSFLPGGTEAFF
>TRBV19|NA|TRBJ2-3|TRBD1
TGTGCCAGTGGGCCGGGACAGGGTTTTTCAGATACGCAGTATTTT
CASGPGQGFSDTQYF
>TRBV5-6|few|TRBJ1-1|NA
TGTGCCAGCAGCTTGTTGGGGGGGATGAACACTGAAGCTTTCTTT
CASSLLGGMNTEAFF
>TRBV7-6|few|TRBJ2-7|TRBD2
TGTGCCAGCAGCTTATCCCGGACTAGCGGGAGTTTTGCCTACGAGCAGTACTTC
CASSLSRTSGSFAYEQYF
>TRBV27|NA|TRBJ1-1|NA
TGTGCCAGCAGTTATACTAAACTCATGAACACTGAAGCTTTCTTT
CASSYTKLMNTEAFF
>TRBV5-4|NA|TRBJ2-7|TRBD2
TGTGCCAGCAGCGCCGGGACTAGGGAAGGCGAGCAGTACTTC
CASSAGTREGEQYF
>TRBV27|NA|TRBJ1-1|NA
TGTGCCAGCAGTTTAGCCGTCGGGACAGAAGCTTTCTTT
CASSLAVGTEAFF
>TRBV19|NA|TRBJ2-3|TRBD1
TGTGCCAGTAGTACACTCCACGGCAGGGGGTCGACAGATACGCAGTATTTT
CASSTLHGRGSTDTQYF
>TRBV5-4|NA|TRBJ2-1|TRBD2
TGTGCCAGCAGCTCGGGACTAGTAGGCTACAATGAGCAGTTCTTC
CASSSGLVGYNEQFF
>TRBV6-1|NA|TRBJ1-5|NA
TGTGCCAGCAGTCCACCCGCGATTGATCAGCCCCAGCATTTT
CASSPPAIDQPQHF
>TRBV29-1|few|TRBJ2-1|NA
TGCAGCTTTGGACGGACTTACAATGAGCAGTTCTTC
CSFGRTYNEQFF
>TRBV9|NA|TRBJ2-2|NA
TGTGCCAGCAGCCTACAGGGGAACACCGGGGAGCTGTTTTTT
CASSLQGNTGELFF